The 21 T cell receptor beta chains below come from one sample, sequenced in a study of beta chain features in type 1 diabetes. Expressed TCRB transcripts got sequenced, as all isolated RNA was reverse transcribed. Assay: immunoSEQ multiplex PCR; the TCRdb copy retains only in-frame clones and omits some. The data show under 25,000 clones, with 50% seen just once and approximately 0.44% held by the top ten. Sequencing used stem cell memory CD4+ T cells from blood. The receptors come from a man aged 18-30 years in good health.

The table lists this clone with a few counts. The chain employs TRBV4-3 and TRBJ2-7; 9 nucleotides align to TRBD1. This CDR3 has 16 amino acids. The germline CDR1 and CDR2 sequences are LGHNA and YSLEER. Trimming removed 0 bases from V and 5 bases from J; junction bases left unmatched: 8. CDR3 coding DNA: TGCGCCAGCAGCCAAGATAGGGGCGGGACAGGGAACGAGCAGTACTTC. It codes for CASSQDRGGTGNEQYF.

J is TRBJ2-2 and V is TRBV28; unclear D gene. Germline V lookup: CDR1 MDHEN, CDR2 SYDVKM. CDR3 length: 13 residues. V shed 8 bases and J shed 0 bases, with 7 bases lying between them. The CDR3 DNA reads as TGTGCCAGCCCGGTAACGAACACCGGGGAGCTGTTTTTT. Amino acid sequence: CASPVTNTGELFF. The variable domain in full, with the rest retrieved from reference TRBV28 and TRBJ2-2, is DVKVTQSSRYLVKRTGEKVFLECVQDMDHENMFWYRQDPGLGLRLIYFSYDVKMKEKGDIPEGYSVSREKKERFSLILESASTNQTSMYLCASPVTNTGELFFGEGSRLTVL.

This clone was seen more than once but under ten times. CDR3 residues: CATSRDRRETQYF. The CDR3 DNA follows: TGTGCCACCAGCAGAGATCGGCGGGAGACCCAGTACTTC. V usage is TRBV15 and J usage is TRBJ2-5; D is unclear. The CDR3 is 13 residues long. Germline CDR1 is LNHNV and CDR2 is YYDKDF (reference sequence). V lost 0 bases to trimming and J lost 5 bases, with 7 bases between them.

The chain has TRBV2 and TRBJ1-2; 8 bases fit TRBD1. This CDR3 region has 12 residues. CDR1 is SNHLY, CDR2 FYNNEI, per germline. V lost 8 bases and J lost 6; bases outside the gene matches: 5. The CDR3 protein is CASGQGLDGYTF. The CDR3 DNA reads TGTGCCAGCGGACAGGGACTCGATGGCTACACCTTC.

The J gene is TRBJ2-3, the V gene TRBV5-6; possible D gene TRBD2, 5 bases. Trimming stripped 0 bases from V and 6 bases from J, with 11 bases between. The CDR3 covers 14 residues. Germline V gives CDR1 SGHDT, CDR2 YYEEEE. The CDR3 bases are TGTGCCAGCAGCTTGGACCGCGGGCCGGATACGCAGTATTTT. Amino acids: CASSLDRGPDTQYF.

The chain links TRBV28 to TRBJ1-2; D might be TRBD1 (5 bases). Germline assignment: CDR1 MDHEN and CDR2 SYDVKM. V was trimmed by 3 bases and J by 4 bases, leaving 9 bases between them. The CDR3 consists of 13 residues. The CDR3, as DNA: TGTGCCAGCAGTTTTGGGCAGGGCTATGGCTACACCTTC. This gives the protein CASSFGQGYGYTF.

V usage is TRBV28 and J usage is TRBJ2-1; unclear D gene. V was clipped by 6 bases and J by 9 bases, with 18 bases between them. Germline CDR1 MDHEN, CDR2 SYDVKM. The CDR3 loop spans 14 amino acids. This CDR3 is CASRPDFPPGEQFF. In DNA form, the CDR3 reads TGTGCCAGCAGACCAGACTTCCCCCCCGGTGAGCAGTTCTTC.

V usage is TRBV11-1 and J usage is TRBJ2-4, with a possible D match to TRBD2 (6 bases). Trimming removed 1 base from V and 5 bases from J, with 6 bases in between. The CDR3 totals 13 residues. Germline CDR1 is SGHAT and CDR2 is FQDESV (reference sequence). Here the CDR3 reads CASSLGLENIQYF. The DNA of the CDR3 is TGTGCCAGCAGCTTAGGACTAGAAAACATTCAGTACTTC.

Within the sample, this clone is medium-sized (0.01 to 0.1%). The chain joins TRBV7-2 to TRBJ2-3; TRBD2 matches 11 bases. The germline CDR1 and CDR2 sequences are SGHTA and FQGNSA. After removal of 6 bases from V and 4 bases from J, the junction contained 6 bases not matched to a gene. This CDR3 is built from 15 residues. The CDR3 loop reads CASRLAGVVSDTQYF. The CDR3 DNA is TGTGCCAGCAGACTAGCGGGAGTAGTTTCAGATACGCAGTATTTT. The full variable domain, with the rest looked up from reference TRBV7-2 and TRBJ2-3, is GAGVSQSPSNKVTEKGKDVELRCDPISGHTALYWYRQSLGQGLEFLIYFQGNSAPDKSGLPSDRFSAERTGGSVSTLTIQRTQQEDSAVYLCASRLAGVVSDTQYFGPGTRLTVL.

The chain couples TRBV7-8 to TRBJ1-2, with 9 bases matching TRBD1. Germline V lookup: CDR1 SGHVS, CDR2 FQNEAQ. The CDR3 is made up of 13 amino acids. V lost 5 bases and J lost 7; bases outside the gene matches: 5. The CDR3 nucleotides read TGTGCCAGCAGCCTACGGACAGGGGTTGGCTACACCTTC. This gives the protein CASSLRTGVGYTF. The full variable domain, its missing parts supplied by reference TRBV7-8 and TRBJ1-2, is GAGVSQSPRYKVAKRGQDVALRCDPISGHVSLFWYQQALGQGPEFLTYFQNEAQLDKSGLPSDRFFAERPEGSVSTLKIQRTQQEDSAVYLCASSLRTGVGYTFGSGTRLTVV.

The V gene is TRBV11-1, the J gene TRBJ2-1, with TRBD1 matching over 11 bases. Losses at the gene ends were 2 bases for V and 1 base for J; bases not matched to a gene: 7. The CDR3 is made up of 18 amino acids. Germline loops: CDR1 SGHAT, CDR2 FQDESV (reference sequence). The CDR3 DNA reads as TGTGCCAGCAGCTTACCCTGGACAGGGGGCAGATCCTACAATGAGCAGTTCTTC. Protein sequence: CASSLPWTGGRSYNEQFF. The whole variable domain, filled in from reference TRBV11-1 and TRBJ2-1, reads EAEVAQSPRYKITEKSQAVAFWCDPISGHATLYWYRQILGQGPELLVQFQDESVVDDSQLPKDRFSAERLKGVDSTLKIQPAELGDSAMYLCASSLPWTGGRSYNEQFFGPGTRLTVL.

The chain is built from TRBV6-6 and TRBJ2-1; 8 bases align to TRBD2. V was clipped by 6 bases and J by 4 bases; unmatched bases: 8. Germline V gene data show CDR1 as MNHNY and CDR2 as SVGAGI (reference sequence). The CDR3 is 15 residues long. CDR3 coding DNA: TGTGCCAGCAGATATACGACTAGCGCATACAATGAGCAGTTCTTC. As protein: CASRYTTSAYNEQFF.

The CDR3 spells CASSPTVNTGELFF. CDR3 DNA sequence: TGTGCCAGCAGCCCTACAGTTAACACCGGGGAGCTGTTTTTT. The V gene is TRBV5-4, the J gene TRBJ2-2; D is ambiguous. The CDR3 spans 14 residues. Germline V CDR1 and CDR2: SGHNT, YYREEE (reference sequence). V was pared by 4 bases and J by 2 bases, with 9 bases between.

In its sample, this clone was seen a few times. The CDR3 reads CASSYSSGAKNIQYF. The CDR3 region has the DNA TGTGCCAGCAGTTACTCGAGCGGGGCCAAAAACATTCAGTACTTC. The rearrangement uses TRBV6-6 and TRBJ2-4; a weak D match, TRBD2 (6 bases). This CDR3 has 15 amino acids. Trimming removed 0 bases at V and 1 base at J, with 7 bases between. Germline V lookup: CDR1 MNHNY, CDR2 SVGAGI (reference sequence).

This clone has only a few counts. The rearrangement uses TRBV11-2 and TRBJ2-6; 7 bases map to TRBD1. The CDR3 totals 19 residues. The V and J ends lost 4 bases and 0 bases, in that order; junction bases with no gene match: 12. Germline CDR1 SGHAT, CDR2 FQNNGV. The CDR3 DNA reads as TGTGCCAGCAGCTCGGTGACAGGGCCTTACAGCTCTGGGGCCAACGTCCTGACTTTC. Amino acids: CASSSVTGPYSSGANVLTF.

J is TRBJ1-1 and V is TRBV6-5; D ambiguous. V lost 2 bases and J lost 5, with 12 bases in between. The CDR3 consists of 14 residues. Germline CDR1 reads MNHEY; CDR2 reads SVGAGI. CDR3 sequence reads: CASSYGGFGTEAFF. In nucleotides, the CDR3 is TGTGCCAGCAGTTACGGAGGGTTCGGTACTGAAGCTTTCTTT.

This chain uses TRBV25-1 with TRBJ2-5; D perhaps matches TRBD2 (6 bases). CDR1 is MGHDK and CDR2 is SYGVNS in the germline V gene. The CDR3 sequence is 15 residues long. The germline V and J ends were trimmed by 0 bases and 1 base, with 9 bases remaining between them. CDR3 sequence: CASSEYLGGQETQYF. CDR3 DNA sequence: TGTGCCAGCAGTGAATATTTGGGGGGCCAAGAGACCCAGTACTTC.

This chain uses TRBV9 with TRBJ2-1, with D possibly being TRBD1 (5 bases). V shed 2 bases and J shed 1 base, with 10 bases lying between them. This CDR3 has 15 residues. Germline CDR1 is SGDLS and CDR2 is YYNGEE. In DNA form, the CDR3 reads TGTGCCAGCAGCGTCCTGGACACTTCCTACAATGAGCAGTTCTTC. Translation gives CASSVLDTSYNEQFF.

This clone was found a few times. The V gene is TRBV7-2, the J gene TRBJ1-5; 7 bases are a match to TRBD1. The CDR3 sequence is 13 residues long. The junction had 3 bases not matched to a gene; V was cut back by 5 bases and J by 5 bases. Germline CDR1 reads SGHTA; CDR2 reads FQGNSA. Written as DNA, the CDR3 is TGTGCCAGCAGCCTCCAGGGGGATCAGCCCCAGCATTTT. It encodes CASSLQGDQPQHF.

This sequence joins TRBV7-7 and TRBJ2-5; TRBD2 agrees at 7 bases. This CDR3 comprises 15 residues. The J segment lost 2 bases and the V segment lost 4 bases, leaving 7 bases of the junction unmatched. Germline values: CDR1 SSHAT, CDR2 FNYEAQ (reference sequence). Written as DNA, the CDR3 is TGTGCCAGCAGCTCGTCCCCTAGCGGTCAAGAGACCCAGTACTTC. Residues: CASSSSPSGQETQYF.

The V call is TRBV28, the J call TRBJ1-5; no reliable D call. The V end lost 8 bases, the J end lost 1 base, and 6 bases lay between the germline ends. CDR3 length: 12 residues. Germline CDR1 and CDR2: MDHEN and SYDVKM. CDR3 coding DNA: TGTGCCAGCCGCGCAAGCAATCAGCCCCAGCATTTT. This sequence encodes CASRASNQPQHF.